The 9 T cell receptor beta chains presented below share a single source sample, sequenced in a study of CD8 T cells in Susac syndrome. Random hexamers served to reverse transcribe about 0.5 to 1 ug RNA. TCRdb passed the immunoSEQ multiplex PCR reads through MiXCR, listing each CDR3 protein once. The table records about 140,000 distinct CDR3 sequences, 85% to 95% of them present only once. The source material was CD4+ T cells from PBMCs. The origin of the receptors is a human donor with Susac syndrome.

This chain connects TRBV10-3 to TRBJ2-5, with TRBD2 as a possible D gene (6 bases). V dropped 8 bases and J dropped 3 bases, with 13 bases sitting between them. In germline, CDR1 is ENHRY, CDR2 SYGVKD. This CDR3 has 13 amino acids. The CDR3 nucleotides are TGTGCCATCCGGGAGAGTACAGAAGAGACCCAGTACTTC. This translates into CAIRESTEETQYF.

This sequence joins TRBV14 and TRBJ1-1, with no clear D. Germline V gives CDR1 SGHDN, CDR2 FVKESK. The CDR3 runs 11 residues. Between the trimmed V and J ends, which lost 3 bases and 6 bases, there was a span of 5 bases. CDR3 residues: CASSHAAEAFF. The CDR3 region has the DNA TGTGCCAGCAGCCACGCCGCTGAAGCTTTCTTT.

CDR3 coding DNA: TGTGCCAGCAGGGCCGGTTTCGCGAGGCCCCAGCATTTT. This codes for CASRAGFARPQHF. V and J are TRBV6-1 and TRBJ1-5; D remains ambiguous. With 6 bases removed from V and 9 bases from J, the gap between germline ends came to 15 bases. From germline, CDR1 is MNHNS and CDR2 SASEGT. This CDR3 has 13 amino acids.

In nucleotides, the CDR3 is TGTGCCAGCTCCCCGCGGCTAGCGGAGAACTACAATGAGCAGTTCTTC. Residues: CASSPRLAENYNEQFF. J is TRBJ2-1 and V is TRBV5-4, with 7 bases lining up with TRBD2. Looked up from germline, CDR1 is SGHNT and CDR2 is YYREEE (reference sequence). V shed 7 bases, J shed 3 bases, and the junction held 13 bases outside the gene matches. The CDR3 has 16 amino acids.

The chain links TRBV6-6 to TRBJ2-1; TRBD2 aligns across 10 bases. Per the germline V gene, CDR1 is MNHNY and CDR2 is SVGAGI (reference sequence). The CDR3 runs to 16 residues. Trimming took 7 bases from V and 9 from J; bases not matched to a gene: 15. This CDR3 is CASIRFGLAEKGEQFF. CDR3 DNA sequence: TGTGCCAGCATTCGGTTCGGACTAGCGGAAAAGGGTGAGCAGTTCTTC.

This clonotype was observed a few times. The gene calls are TRBV11-2 and TRBJ1-2; D is unresolved. The V gene's germline CDR1 is SGHAT and CDR2 FQNNGV. The CDR3 sequence is 13 residues long. V shed 2 bases and J shed 1 base, with 5 bases lying between them. This chain's CDR3 is CASSLQDNYGYTF. CDR3 coding DNA: TGTGCCAGCAGCTTACAGGATAACTATGGCTACACCTTC. Combining the CDR3 with reference TRBV11-2 and TRBJ1-2 gives the whole variable domain EAGVAQSPRYKIIEKRQSVAFWCNPISGHATLYWYQQILGQGPKLLIQFQNNGVVDDSQLPKDRFSAERLKGVDSTLKIQPAKLEDSAVYLCASSLQDNYGYTFGSGTRLTVV.

The gene calls are TRBV20-1 and TRBJ1-1; D remains unclear. From germline, CDR1 is DFQATT and CDR2 SNEGSKA (reference sequence). Trimming left V 0 bases short and J 6 bases short, with 5 bases between. The CDR3 is 11 amino acids. The CDR3 DNA sequence: TGCAGTGCTAGAGATGTCGCTGAAGCTTTCTTT. Translating it yields CSARDVAEAFF.

This chain uses TRBV4-1 with TRBJ2-3; D remains unclear. Germline V lookup: CDR1 MGHRA, CDR2 YSYEKL. The ends were cut back, 1 base at V and 6 bases at J, with 5 bases in the middle. The CDR3 length is 12 residues. The CDR3 protein is CASSQVWDTQYF. Here the CDR3 DNA reads TGCGCCAGCAGCCAAGTTTGGGATACGCAGTATTTT.

J is TRBJ2-7 and V is TRBV7-9, with TRBD1 matching over 9 bases. CDR3 length: 15 residues. V gave up 6 bases and J gave up 3 bases; unmatched junction bases: 9. Germline lookup yields CDR1 SEHNR and CDR2 FQNEAQ (reference sequence). CDR3 residues: CASSRPGQGGYEQYF. CDR3 bases: TGTGCCAGCAGTCGCCCGGGACAGGGAGGCTACGAGCAGTACTTC.